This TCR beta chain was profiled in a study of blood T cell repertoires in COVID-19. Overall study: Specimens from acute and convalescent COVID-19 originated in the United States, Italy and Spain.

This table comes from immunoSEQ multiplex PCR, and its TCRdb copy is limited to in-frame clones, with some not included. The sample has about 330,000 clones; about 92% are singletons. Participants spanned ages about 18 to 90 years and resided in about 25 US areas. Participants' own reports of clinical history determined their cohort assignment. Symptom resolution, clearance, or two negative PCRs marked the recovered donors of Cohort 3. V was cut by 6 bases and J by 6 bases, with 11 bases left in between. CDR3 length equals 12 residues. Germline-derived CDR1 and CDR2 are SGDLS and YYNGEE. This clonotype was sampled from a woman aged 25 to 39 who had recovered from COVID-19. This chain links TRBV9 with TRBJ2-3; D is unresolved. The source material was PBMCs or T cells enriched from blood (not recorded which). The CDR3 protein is CASNSPVDTQYF. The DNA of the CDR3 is TGTGCCAGCAACTCCCCGGTGGATACGCAGTATTTT.